The 17 T cell receptor beta chains listed next were all sequenced from one sample in a study of CXCR3-negative and CXCR3-positive naive CD8 T cells. Each TRB cDNA library was prepared by 5' RACE (with UMI labels). TCRdb reprocessed the 5' RACE reads and reports one entry per CDR3 protein, with no DNA. The sample has fewer than 95,000 distinct CDR3 sequences; the top ten hold about 1.5%. The sequencing sample was made of naive CXCR3- CD8+ T cells from blood. Regarding subset: CD45RO-CCR7+CD27+CD95- naive CD8+ T cells lacking CXCR3 (TNR3-). All receptors come from a human donor in good health. Some clones in this sample may be carry-over from other donors' samples.

The chain carries TRBV13 and TRBJ2-1. CDR1 is PRHDT, CDR2 FYEKMQ, per germline (reference sequence). The CDR3 loop spans 14 amino acids. This chain's CDR3 is CASSLATSYNEQFF.

The chain couples TRBV10-2 to TRBJ2-1. The germline gives CDR1 WSHSY, CDR2 SAAADI. This CDR3 spans 13 amino acids. The CDR3 protein is CASSLGTSNGQFF.

This chain connects TRBV12-3 or TRBV12-4 to TRBJ1-2; TCRdb picks TRBD1, but there is no DNA to check that call. This CDR3 is 15 amino acids long. The CDR3: CASSISGTKGHGYTF.

The chain employs TRBV7-8 and TRBJ2-3. The germline V gene has CDR1 SGHVS and CDR2 FQNEAQ. The CDR3 runs to 14 residues. CDR3 region: CASSLGSLTDTQYF.

The chain is built from TRBV27 and TRBJ2-7; TCRdb selects TRBD1, and the lack of DNA leaves this call unchecked. Germline V gene data show CDR1 as MNHEY and CDR2 as SMNVEV (reference sequence). The CDR3 length is 17 residues. This chain's CDR3 is CASSFLYRDTGIHEQYF.

The rearrangement joins TRBV6-6 to TRBJ1-5; the TRBD1 assignment by TCRdb is unverifiable without DNA. CDR3 length equals 17 residues. Germline V gives CDR1 MNHNY, CDR2 SVGAGI (reference sequence). The CDR3 spells CASSYPPRLGELDAQHF.

The chain recombines TRBV6-2 or TRBV6-3 with TRBJ2-2; the D gene TCRdb calls, TRBD1, cannot be checked with no DNA. The CDR3 is made up of 14 amino acids. Germline lookup yields CDR1 MNHEY and CDR2 SVGEGT. CDR3 in amino acids: CASIQTGWAGELFF.

The chain uses TRBV9 and TRBJ2-1; lacking DNA, the TRBD2 call made by TCRdb goes unchecked. CDR1 and CDR2 (germline): SGDLS, YYNGEE. The CDR3 covers 16 residues. The CDR3 loop is CASSVNSGARSHEQFF.

The chain joins TRBV7-9 to TRBJ2-2. CDR1 and CDR2 (germline): SEHNR, FQNEAQ (reference sequence). This CDR3 comprises 12 residues. The CDR3 loop reads CASSPTAGELFF.

The chain links TRBV28 to TRBJ1-5. The CDR3 has 17 amino acids. The V gene's germline CDR1 is MDHEN and CDR2 SYDVKM. Here the CDR3 reads CASSLYSAGWGNQPQHF.

The chain links TRBV7-6 to TRBJ2-7; the TCRdb call, TRBD1, lacks DNA for checking. The CDR3 consists of 14 residues. Germline loops: CDR1 SGHVS, CDR2 FNYEAQ. The CDR3 is CASSKDRGYYEQYF.

The chain is built from TRBV5-1 and TRBJ2-3; the D gene TCRdb calls, TRBD2, cannot be checked with no DNA. The CDR3 totals 15 residues. Germline V CDR1 and CDR2: SGHRS, YFSETQ. CDR3 amino acids: CASSPRSGGPDTQYF.

The genes are TRBV30 and TRBJ2-2. Germline V gives CDR1 GTSNPN, CDR2 SVGIG (reference sequence). The CDR3 is 14 residues long. The CDR3 is CAWTHNLNTGELFF.

The chain carries TRBV15 and TRBJ1-1; the TRBD1 assignment by TCRdb is unverifiable without DNA. This CDR3 comprises 15 residues. Germline lookup yields CDR1 LNHNV and CDR2 YYDKDF (reference sequence). CDR3 sequence: CATSTAGLTGGEAFF.

The chain recombines TRBV7-9 with TRBJ1-2; there is no DNA to check the TCRdb D call of TRBD1. Germline values: CDR1 SEHNR, CDR2 FQNEAQ (reference sequence). CDR3 length: 13 residues. The CDR3 sequence: CASSSGSTDGYTF. Drawing the rest from reference TRBV7-9 and TRBJ1-2, the complete variable domain is DTGVSQNPRHKITKRGQNVTFRCDPISEHNRLYWYRQTLGQGPEFLTYFQNEAQLEKSRLLSDRFSAERPKGSFSTLEIQRTEQGDSAMYLCASSSGSTDGYTFGSGTRLTVV.

The J gene is TRBJ1-1, the V gene TRBV29-1; TCRdb proposes TRBD1, but this gene call is untestable without DNA. This CDR3 comprises 14 residues. The germline gives CDR1 SQVTM, CDR2 ANQGSEA. The CDR3 reads CSVLLAEPGQGAFF.

The V gene is TRBV7-9, the J gene TRBJ2-7; no DNA is available, so the TRBD1 call from TCRdb remains unchecked. The CDR3 is made up of 17 amino acids. Per germline, CDR1 SEHNR and CDR2 FQNEAQ (reference sequence). CDR3 region: CASSFPPGTGSSYEQYF.